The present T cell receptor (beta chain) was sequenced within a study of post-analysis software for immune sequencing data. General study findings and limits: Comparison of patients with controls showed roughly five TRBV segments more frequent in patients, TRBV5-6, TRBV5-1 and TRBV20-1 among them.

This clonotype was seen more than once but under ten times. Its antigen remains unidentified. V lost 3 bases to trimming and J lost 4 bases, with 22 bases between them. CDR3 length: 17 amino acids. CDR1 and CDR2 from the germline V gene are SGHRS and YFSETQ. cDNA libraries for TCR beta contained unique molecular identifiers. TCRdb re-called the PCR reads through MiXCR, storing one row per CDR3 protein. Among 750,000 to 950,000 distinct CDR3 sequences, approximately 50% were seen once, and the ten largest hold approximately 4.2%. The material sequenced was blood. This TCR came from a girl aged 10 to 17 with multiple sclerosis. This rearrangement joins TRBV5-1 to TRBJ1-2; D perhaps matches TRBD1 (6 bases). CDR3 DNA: TGCGCCAGCAGCTCCCGGCCGCAGGGGCTTTCGATCTATGGCTACACCTTC. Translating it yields CASSSRPQGLSIYGYTF.